This TCR beta chain was recorded in a study of blood T cell repertoires in COVID-19. The overall study: T cells, B-cell-depleted T cells, or PBMCs provided the cDNA or gDNA that served as material.

This table comes from immunoSEQ multiplex PCR, and its TCRdb copy is limited to in-frame clones, with some not included. The sample lists 30,000 to 45,000 clones; approximately 90% were seen once. CDR1 and CDR2 from the germline V gene are ENHRY and SYGVKD. The CDR3 sequence is 14 residues long. V gave up 0 bases and J gave up 10 bases, with 15 bases separating them. The chain is built from TRBV10-3 and TRBJ1-1; D remains unclear. The sample was peripheral blood. This sequence originates from a human donor in a cohort sampled during active COVID-19. CDR3 DNA sequence: TGTGCCATCAGTGAGTCAAGCGGAATCTCGCCAGCTTTCTTT. Translation: CAISESSGISPAFF.